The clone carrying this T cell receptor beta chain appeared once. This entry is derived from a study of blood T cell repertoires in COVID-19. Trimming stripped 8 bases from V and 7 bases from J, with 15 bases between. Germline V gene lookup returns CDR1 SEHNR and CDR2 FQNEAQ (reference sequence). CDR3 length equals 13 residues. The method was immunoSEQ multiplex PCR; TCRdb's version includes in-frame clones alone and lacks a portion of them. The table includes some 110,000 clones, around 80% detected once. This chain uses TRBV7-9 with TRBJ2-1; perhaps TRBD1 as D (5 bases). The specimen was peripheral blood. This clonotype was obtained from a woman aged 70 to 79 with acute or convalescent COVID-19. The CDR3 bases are TGTGCCAGCCTGGGCAAGGGGCGGAATGAGCAGTTCTTC. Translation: CASLGKGRNEQFF.